This passage covers 17 T cell receptor beta chains from one sample sequenced in a study of STAT5B mutations in CD4+ large granular lymphocyte leukemia. Clones were read by immunoSEQ multiplex PCR, and TCRdb kept only the in-frame ones, dropping some. This table has around 37,000 clones, around 75% appearing once. Input material: CD4+ T cells from blood buffy coats. The receptors stem from a human donor in good health.

The chain uses TRBV11-2 and TRBJ2-1; TRBD2 matches 8 bases. The CDR3 loop spans 15 amino acids. V lost 4 bases, J lost 6 bases, and 8 bases stayed unmatched. CDR1 is SGHAT, CDR2 FQNNGV, per germline. CDR3 in amino acids: CASSSPAGVPNEQFF. The CDR3 DNA reads as TGTGCCAGCAGCTCCCCAGCGGGAGTACCCAATGAGCAGTTCTTC.

The chain has TRBV5-1 and TRBJ2-6, with D perhaps being TRBD1 or TRBD2 (6 bases each). The germline V gene encodes CDR1 SGHRS and CDR2 YFSETQ. With 3 bases removed from V and 0 bases from J, the gap between germline ends came to 10 bases. CDR3 length equals 16 residues. The CDR3 DNA sequence: TGCGCCAGCAGCTCGGGGGCGGGCTCTGGGGCCAACGTCCTGACTTTC. Encoded protein: CASSSGAGSGANVLTF.

The chain couples TRBV6-1 to TRBJ2-3, with 8 bases lining up with TRBD2. CDR3 length equals 15 residues. The V gene end was trimmed by 2 bases and the J gene end by 5 bases; junction bases not matched to a gene: 6. Germline-derived CDR1 and CDR2 are MNHNS and SASEGT. The CDR3 DNA sequence: TGTGCCAGCAGTGAACGGGCGGGGGGCCGAGATACGCAGTATTTT. Its protein is CASSERAGGRDTQYF.

This clone occurred a few times. The gene calls are TRBV18 and TRBJ2-4, with D tentatively TRBD2 (6 bases). This CDR3 has 13 residues. The germline gives CDR1 KGHSH, CDR2 LQKENI. V was trimmed by 5 bases and J by 5 bases, leaving 10 bases between them. The CDR3 here is CASSRGRQNIQYF. CDR3 nucleotide sequence: TGTGCCAGCTCAAGAGGGAGGCAAAACATTCAGTACTTC.

CDR3 loop: CASSDQDRGLEQYF. The CDR3 coding sequence is TGTGCCAGCAGTGACCAGGACAGGGGGCTCGAGCAGTACTTC. V and J are TRBV2 and TRBJ2-7, with 11 bases that match TRBD1. V dropped 3 bases and J dropped 6; count of bases not matched to a gene: 4. The germline CDR1 and CDR2 sequences are SNHLY and FYNNEI. The CDR3 runs to 14 residues.

This chain connects TRBV5-1 to TRBJ2-2; D is ambiguous. CDR1 and CDR2 (germline): SGHRS, YFSETQ. This CDR3 has 15 residues. V lost 4 bases, J lost 2 bases, and 12 bases lay in between. CDR3 region: CASSPRTSNTGELFF. The CDR3 DNA follows: TGCGCCAGCAGCCCGCGGACGTCCAACACCGGGGAGCTGTTTTTT.

J is TRBJ2-2 and V is TRBV27; tentative D call: TRBD2 (5 bases). Between the trimmed V and J ends, which lost 3 bases and 5 bases, there was a span of 19 bases. The germline CDR1 and CDR2 sequences are MNHEY and SMNVEV (reference sequence). The CDR3 covers 17 residues. This CDR3 is CASSFLDPLRGTGELFF. CDR3 sequence (DNA): TGTGCCAGCAGTTTCCTGGACCCGCTTCGAGGGACCGGGGAGCTGTTTTTT.

The chain is built from TRBV5-6 and TRBJ1-3; TRBD1 might be the D (5 bases). Germline values: CDR1 SGHDT, CDR2 YYEEEE. Trimming removed 4 bases at V and 0 bases at J, with 14 bases between. There are 16 residues in the CDR3. CDR3 protein: CASSKGWGNSGNTIYF. As DNA, the CDR3 is TGTGCCAGCAGCAAGGGGTGGGGCAACTCTGGAAACACCATATATTTT. Together with reference TRBV5-6 and TRBJ1-3, the CDR3 gives the full variable domain: DAGVTQSPTHLIKTRGQQVTLRCSPKSGHDTVSWYQQALGQGPQFIFQYYEEEERQRGNFPDRFSGHQFPNYSSELNVNALLLGDSALYLCASSKGWGNSGNTIYFGEGSWLTVV.

V usage is TRBV18 and J usage is TRBJ1-1, with 10 bases matching TRBD1. CDR3 size: 15 residues. After removal of 3 bases from V and 5 bases from J, the junction contained 6 bases not matched to a gene. The germline gives CDR1 KGHSH, CDR2 LQKENI. The chain's CDR3 is CASSPPTGGRTEAFF. The CDR3, as DNA: TGTGCCAGCTCACCTCCGACAGGGGGCAGGACTGAAGCTTTCTTT.

The chain couples TRBV5-5 to TRBJ2-7; 12 bases match TRBD2. The CDR3 totals 16 residues. With 4 bases clipped from V and 4 bases from J, the junction kept 9 bases outside the gene matches. In germline, CDR1 is SGHKS, CDR2 YYEKEE (reference sequence). The CDR3 region has the DNA TGTGCCAGCAGCAAAAGTAGGACTAGCGGGGATTACGAGCAGTACTTC. This codes for CASSKSRTSGDYEQYF. Full variable domain (missing parts from reference TRBV5-5 and TRBJ2-7): DAGVTQSPTHLIKTRGQQVTLRCSPISGHKSVSWYQQVLGQGPQFIFQYYEKEERGRGNFPDRFSARQFPNYSSELNVNALLLGDSALYLCASSKSRTSGDYEQYFGPGTRLTVT.

This chain uses TRBV30 with TRBJ2-7; 8 positions agree with TRBD2. Trimming cost V 7 bases and J 0 bases; bases outside gene matches: 8. In germline, CDR1 is GTSNPN, CDR2 SVGIG (reference sequence). The CDR3 has 14 residues. The CDR3 protein is CAYGGGRSSYEQYF. CDR3 nucleotides: TGTGCCTACGGGGGGGGGAGAAGCTCCTACGAGCAGTACTTC.

The V call is TRBV5-1, the J call TRBJ1-1; TRBD1 matches 8 bases. This CDR3 is 15 amino acids long. V shed 4 bases and J 7 bases; nucleotides not matched to a gene: 12. Germline V gene data show CDR1 as SGHRS and CDR2 as YFSETQ. The CDR3 DNA reads as TGCGCCAGCAGCCCACGAAATGAGGACAGGGATGAAGCTTTCTTT. Its translation: CASSPRNEDRDEAFF.

The chain combines TRBV7-8 with TRBJ2-7; tentative D call: TRBD1 (6 bases). In germline, CDR1 is SGHVS, CDR2 FQNEAQ. V was shortened by 1 base and J by 6 bases, with 13 bases between the two germline ends. The CDR3 consists of 14 residues. The CDR3, as DNA: TGTGCCAGCAGCTTAGAACAGGGTAGAGGCGAGCAGTACTTC. Encoded protein: CASSLEQGRGEQYF.

V usage is TRBV6-6 and J usage is TRBJ1-3; D is ambiguous. Trimming took 6 bases from V and 2 from J, leaving 14 bases between them. Germline V gene sequence: CDR1 MNHNY, CDR2 SVGAGI (reference sequence). The CDR3 has 15 residues. The CDR3 DNA reads TGTGCCAGCAGCCCACCAGCCGGGACTGGAAACACCATATATTTT. Its translation: CASSPPAGTGNTIYF.

The chain uses TRBV11-2 and TRBJ2-7, with 14 bases lining up with TRBD2. Germline V lookup: CDR1 SGHAT, CDR2 FQNNGV. This CDR3 has 15 amino acids. After removal of 3 bases from V and 3 bases from J, the junction contained 1 base not matched to a gene. This CDR3 reads CASSFGTSGGYEQYF. DNA of the CDR3: TGTGCCAGCAGCTTTGGGACTAGCGGGGGCTACGAGCAGTACTTC.

This chain uses TRBV27 with TRBJ1-4; D unclear. Germline-derived CDR1 and CDR2 are MNHEY and SMNVEV (reference sequence). V was clipped by 2 bases and J by 2 bases, with 6 bases between them. The CDR3 is 14 amino acids. DNA of the CDR3: TGTGCCAGCAGTTTAACTATTACTAATGAAAAACTGTTTTTT. Translated: CASSLTITNEKLFF. Together with reference TRBV27 and TRBJ1-4, the CDR3 gives the full variable domain: EAQVTQNPRYLITVTGKKLTVTCSQNMNHEYMSWYRQDPGLGLRQIYYSMNVEVTDKGDVPEGYKVSRKEKRNFPLILESPSPNQTSLYFCASSLTITNEKLFFGSGTQLSVL.

This sequence joins TRBV9 and TRBJ2-7, with 11 bases matching TRBD2. This CDR3 is built from 14 residues. From germline, CDR1 is SGDLS and CDR2 YYNGEE. The V and J ends lost 3 bases and 9 bases, in that order; junction bases with no gene match: 8. The DNA for the CDR3 is TGTGCCAGCAGCGAGGGGACTAGCGGAGGGGTGCAGTACTTC. It encodes CASSEGTSGGVQYF.